This T cell receptor beta chain was recovered during a study of post-analysis software for immune sequencing data. Study details: The disease courses spanned relapsing-remitting, secondary progressive and progressive-relapsing forms of multiple sclerosis.

Overall study results and limits: The normalized Chao1 diversity of multiple sclerosis patients was significantly lower than that of controls. Roughly five TRBV segments appeared more often in patients than in controls, and TRBV5-6, TRBV5-1 and TRBV20-1 were among these.

Germline V CDR1 and CDR2: SGHDT, YYEEEE. This CDR3 contains 16 residues. The V and J ends lost 0 bases and 8 bases respectively, with 20 bases between them. For this clonotype: Its antigen is undetermined.

Unique molecular identifiers featured in each of the TCR beta cDNA libraries. Roughly 0.5 million cDNA molecules were obtained from approximately 0.91 to 9.4 million T cells. Each CDR3 protein gets one entry after TCRdb re-called the PCR reads with MiXCR. Of about 160,000 distinct CDR3 sequences in the sample, about 34% were seen once. Sequencing was performed on blood, taken after autologous hematopoietic stem cell transplantation. This chain joins TRBV5-6 and TRBJ1-2, with D possibly matching TRBD1 (5 bases). The sequence was collected from a girl aged 5 to 17 with multiple sclerosis. The CDR3: CASSLAVEGEVRGYTF. The CDR3 coding sequence is TGTGCCAGCAGCTTGGCAGTGGAAGGGGAAGTGAGGGGCTACACCTTC.